This T cell receptor beta chain was recorded in a study of neurological immune-mediated disorders. Study findings and constraints: Expanded clones shared no identical CDR3 amino acid sequences across subjects, which suggested private TCR-beta repertoires in all groups.

The cDNA was produced through 5'RACE with 10-nucleotide random UMIs. The output of every sequencing run, over 170 million TCR-beta sequences, came from 15-18 subjects. TCRdb passed the 5' RACE reads through MiXCR, listing each CDR3 protein once. The data show 50,000 or so distinct CDR3 sequences, about a tenth seen once. The germline V gene encodes CDR1 MNHEY and CDR2 SMNVEV (reference sequence). Trimming stripped 5 bases from V and 5 bases from J, with 13 bases between. This CDR3 contains 14 residues. This clonotype has at least ten counts. Its specificity is not known. This sequence joins TRBV27 and TRBJ2-1; D is undetermined. This sequence was found in a woman between 40 and 55 years old with HTLV-1-associated myelopathy (HAM/TSP). Input material: PBMCs. CDR3 bases: TGTGCCAGCAGTCTTCAGAGCTCAAACAATGAGCAGTTCTTC. Translated: CASSLQSSNNEQFF.